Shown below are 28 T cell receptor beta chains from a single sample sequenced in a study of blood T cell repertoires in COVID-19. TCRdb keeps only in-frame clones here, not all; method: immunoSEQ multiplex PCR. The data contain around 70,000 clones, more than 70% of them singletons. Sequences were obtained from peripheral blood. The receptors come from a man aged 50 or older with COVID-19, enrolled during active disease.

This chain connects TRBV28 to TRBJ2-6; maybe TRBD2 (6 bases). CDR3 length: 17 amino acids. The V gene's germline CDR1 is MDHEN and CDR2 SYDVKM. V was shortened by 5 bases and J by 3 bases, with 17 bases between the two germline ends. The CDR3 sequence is CASSPLRRGSGANVLTF. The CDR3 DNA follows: TGTGCCAGCAGTCCCCTTCGGCGGGGTAGTGGGGCCAACGTCCTGACTTTC. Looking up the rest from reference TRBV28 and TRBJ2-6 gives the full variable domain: DVKVTQSSRYLVKRTGEKVFLECVQDMDHENMFWYRQDPGLGLRLIYFSYDVKMKEKGDIPEGYSVSREKKERFSLILESASTNQTSMYLCASSPLRRGSGANVLTFGAGSRLTVL.

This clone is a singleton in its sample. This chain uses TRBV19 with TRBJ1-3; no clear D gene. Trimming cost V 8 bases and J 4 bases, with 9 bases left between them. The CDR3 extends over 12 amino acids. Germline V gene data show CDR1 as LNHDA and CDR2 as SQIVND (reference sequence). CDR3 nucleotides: TGTGCCAGTCGGGGTCCCGGAAACACCATATATTTT. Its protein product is CASRGPGNTIYF.

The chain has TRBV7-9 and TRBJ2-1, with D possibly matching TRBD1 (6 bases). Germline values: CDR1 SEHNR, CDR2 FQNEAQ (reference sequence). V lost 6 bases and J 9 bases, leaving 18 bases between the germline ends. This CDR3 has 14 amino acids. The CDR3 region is CASRSQGPNGEQFF. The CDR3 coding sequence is TGTGCCAGCAGGTCACAGGGACCCAATGGTGAGCAGTTCTTC. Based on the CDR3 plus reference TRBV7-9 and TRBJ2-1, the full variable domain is DTGVSQNPRHKITKRGQNVTFRCDPISEHNRLYWYRQTLGQGPEFLTYFQNEAQLEKSRLLSDRFSAERPKGSFSTLEIQRTEQGDSAMYLCASRSQGPNGEQFFGPGTRLTVL.

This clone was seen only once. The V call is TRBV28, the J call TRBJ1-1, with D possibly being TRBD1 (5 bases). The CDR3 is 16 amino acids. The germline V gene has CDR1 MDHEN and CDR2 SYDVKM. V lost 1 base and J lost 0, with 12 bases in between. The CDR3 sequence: CASSLFRGTVNTEAFF. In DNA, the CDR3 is TGTGCCAGCAGTTTATTTCGCGGGACGGTGAACACTGAAGCTTTCTTT.

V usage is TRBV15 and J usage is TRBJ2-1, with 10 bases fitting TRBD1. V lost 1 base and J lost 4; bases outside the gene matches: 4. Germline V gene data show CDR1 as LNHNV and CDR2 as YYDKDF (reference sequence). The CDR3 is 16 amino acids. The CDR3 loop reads CATSRAGQGGYNEQFF. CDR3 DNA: TGTGCCACCAGCAGAGCCGGACAGGGGGGGTACAATGAGCAGTTCTTC. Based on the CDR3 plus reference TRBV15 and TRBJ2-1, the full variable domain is DAMVIQNPRYQVTQFGKPVTLSCSQTLNHNVMYWYQQKSSQAPKLLFHYYDKDFNNEADTPDNFQSRRPNTSFCFLDIRSPGLGDTAMYLCATSRAGQGGYNEQFFGPGTRLTVL.

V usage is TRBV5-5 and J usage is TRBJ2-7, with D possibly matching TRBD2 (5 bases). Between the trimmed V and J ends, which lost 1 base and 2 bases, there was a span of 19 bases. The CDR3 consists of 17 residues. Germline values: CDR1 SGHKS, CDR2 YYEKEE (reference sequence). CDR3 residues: CASSLSQRTRPPYEQYF. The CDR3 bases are TGTGCCAGCAGCTTGAGTCAGCGGACCCGCCCACCCTACGAGCAGTACTTC.

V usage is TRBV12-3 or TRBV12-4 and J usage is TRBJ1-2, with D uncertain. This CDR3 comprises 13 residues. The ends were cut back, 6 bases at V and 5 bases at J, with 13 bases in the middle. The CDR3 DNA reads TGTGCCAGCAGGGGCGCAGGAAATTATGGCTACACCTTC. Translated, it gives CASRGAGNYGYTF.

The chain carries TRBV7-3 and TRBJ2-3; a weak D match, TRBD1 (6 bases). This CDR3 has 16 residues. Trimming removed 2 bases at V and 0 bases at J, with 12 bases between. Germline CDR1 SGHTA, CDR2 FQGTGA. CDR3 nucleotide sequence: TGTGCCAGCAGCTTAGGCCCTAGGGGGAGCACAGATACGCAGTATTTT. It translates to CASSLGPRGSTDTQYF. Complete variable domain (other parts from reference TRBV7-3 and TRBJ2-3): GAGVSQTPSNKVTEKGKYVELRCDPISGHTALYWYRQSLGQGPEFLIYFQGTGAADDSGLPNDRFFAVRPEGSVSTLKIQRTERGDSAVYLCASSLGPRGSTDTQYFGPGTRLTVL.

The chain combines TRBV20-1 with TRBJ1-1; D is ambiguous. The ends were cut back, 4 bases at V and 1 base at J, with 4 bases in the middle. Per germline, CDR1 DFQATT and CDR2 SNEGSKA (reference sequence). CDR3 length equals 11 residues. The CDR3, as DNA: TGCAGTGCTACGGGGAACACTGAAGCTTTCTTT. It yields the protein CSATGNTEAFF.

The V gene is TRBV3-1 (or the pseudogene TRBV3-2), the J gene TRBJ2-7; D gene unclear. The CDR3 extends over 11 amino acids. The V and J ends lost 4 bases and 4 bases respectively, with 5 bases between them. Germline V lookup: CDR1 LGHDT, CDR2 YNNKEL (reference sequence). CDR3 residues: CASSLQYEQYF. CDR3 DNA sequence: TGTGCCAGCAGCCTTCAATACGAGCAGTACTTC.

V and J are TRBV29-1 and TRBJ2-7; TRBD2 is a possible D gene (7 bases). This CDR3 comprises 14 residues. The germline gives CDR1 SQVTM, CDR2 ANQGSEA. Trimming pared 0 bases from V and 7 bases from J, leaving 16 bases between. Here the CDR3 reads CSVEDAGGPGEQYF. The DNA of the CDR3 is TGCAGCGTTGAAGATGCCGGGGGGCCGGGAGAGCAGTACTTC.

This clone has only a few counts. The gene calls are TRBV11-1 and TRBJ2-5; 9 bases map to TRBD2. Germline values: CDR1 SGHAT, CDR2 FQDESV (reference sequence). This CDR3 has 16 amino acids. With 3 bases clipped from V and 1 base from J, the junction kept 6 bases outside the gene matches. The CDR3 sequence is CASSFGSSGTQETQYF. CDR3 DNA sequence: TGTGCCAGCAGCTTCGGGTCTAGCGGGACCCAAGAGACCCAGTACTTC.

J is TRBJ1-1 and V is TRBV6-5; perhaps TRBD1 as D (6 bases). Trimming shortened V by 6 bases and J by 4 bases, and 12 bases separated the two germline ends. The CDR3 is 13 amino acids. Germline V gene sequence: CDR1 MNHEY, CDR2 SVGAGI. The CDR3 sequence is CASRGGGITEAFF. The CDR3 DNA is TGTGCCAGCAGAGGGGGGGGGATCACTGAAGCTTTCTTT.

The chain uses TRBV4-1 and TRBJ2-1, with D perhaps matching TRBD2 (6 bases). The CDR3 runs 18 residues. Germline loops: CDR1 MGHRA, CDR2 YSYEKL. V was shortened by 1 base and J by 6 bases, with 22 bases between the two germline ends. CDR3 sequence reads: CASSQAFLGGRRGNEQFF. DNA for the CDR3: TGCGCCAGCAGCCAAGCGTTTCTAGGAGGGAGAAGGGGCAATGAGCAGTTCTTC.

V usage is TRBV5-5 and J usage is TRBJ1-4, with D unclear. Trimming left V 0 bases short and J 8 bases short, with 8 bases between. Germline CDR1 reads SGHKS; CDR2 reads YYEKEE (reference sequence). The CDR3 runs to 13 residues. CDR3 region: CASSLATTEKLFF. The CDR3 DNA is TGTGCCAGCAGCTTGGCGACAACCGAAAAACTGTTTTTT.

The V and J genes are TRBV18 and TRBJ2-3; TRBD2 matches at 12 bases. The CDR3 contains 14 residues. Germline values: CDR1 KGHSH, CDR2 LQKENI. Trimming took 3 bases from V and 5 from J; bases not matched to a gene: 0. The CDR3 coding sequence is TGTGCCAGCTCACCGGGACTAGCGGGAGATACGCAGTATTTT. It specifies CASSPGLAGDTQYF.

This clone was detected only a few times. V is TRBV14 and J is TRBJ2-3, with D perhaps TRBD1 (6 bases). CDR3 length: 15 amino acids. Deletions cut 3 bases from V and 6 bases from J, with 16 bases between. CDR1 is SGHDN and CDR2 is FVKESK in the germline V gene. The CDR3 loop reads CASSHGTSLQDTQYF. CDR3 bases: TGTGCCAGCAGCCACGGGACATCCCTTCAGGATACGCAGTATTTT.

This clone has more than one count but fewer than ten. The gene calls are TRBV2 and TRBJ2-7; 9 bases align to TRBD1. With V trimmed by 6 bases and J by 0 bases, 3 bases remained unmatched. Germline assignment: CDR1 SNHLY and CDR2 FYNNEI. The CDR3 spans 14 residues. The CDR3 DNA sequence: TGTGCCAGCAGCACAGGGGGCGACTCCTACGAGCAGTACTTC. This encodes CASSTGGDSYEQYF.

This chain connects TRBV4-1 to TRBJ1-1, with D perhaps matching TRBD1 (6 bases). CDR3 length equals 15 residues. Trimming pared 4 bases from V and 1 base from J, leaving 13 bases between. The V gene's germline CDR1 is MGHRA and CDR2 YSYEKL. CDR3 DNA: TGCGCCAGCAGCCCCCTAGGACAGAAGAACACTGAAGCTTTCTTT. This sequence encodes CASSPLGQKNTEAFF.

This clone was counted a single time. The CDR3 loop reads CASSTRDRANIQYF. The DNA for the CDR3 is TGTGCCAGCAGCACCCGGGACAGGGCAAACATTCAGTACTTC. The chain carries TRBV5-4 and TRBJ2-4; 9 bases agree with TRBD1. The CDR3 has 14 amino acids. J was trimmed by 6 bases and V by 4 bases; bases with no gene match: 5. CDR1 SGHNT and CDR2 YYREEE come from the germline V gene (reference sequence).

CDR3 DNA sequence: TGCAGCGTCCAGCCAGGAGGGGTCACCGGGGAGCTGTTTTTT. Translation gives CSVQPGGVTGELFF. The chain carries TRBV29-1 and TRBJ2-2, with D tentatively TRBD2 (6 bases). Germline V gene data show CDR1 as SQVTM and CDR2 as ANQGSEA. CDR3 length: 14 residues. V lost 6 bases, J lost 4 bases, and 15 bases lay in between.

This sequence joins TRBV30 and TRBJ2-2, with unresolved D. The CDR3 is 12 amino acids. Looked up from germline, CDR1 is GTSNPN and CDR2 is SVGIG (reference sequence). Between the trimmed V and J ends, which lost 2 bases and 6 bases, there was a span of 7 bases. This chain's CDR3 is CAWSPRSGELFF. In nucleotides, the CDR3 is TGTGCCTGGAGTCCCAGGTCCGGGGAGCTGTTTTTT.

CDR3 in DNA: TGTGCCAGCAGCTTAACGGGAGGGACTTTCAATGAGCAGTTCTTC. As protein: CASSLTGGTFNEQFF. The rearrangement uses TRBV7-3 and TRBJ2-1, with TRBD2 matching 7 bases. V lost 0 bases to trimming and J lost 6 bases; unmatched junction nucleotides: 5. This CDR3 has 15 residues. Germline values: CDR1 SGHTA, CDR2 FQGTGA.

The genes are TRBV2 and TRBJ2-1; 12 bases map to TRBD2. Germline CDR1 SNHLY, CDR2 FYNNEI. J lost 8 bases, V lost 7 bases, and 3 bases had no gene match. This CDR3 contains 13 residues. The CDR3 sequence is CASKGTSGHEQFF. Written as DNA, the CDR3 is TGTGCCAGCAAGGGGACTAGCGGGCATGAGCAGTTCTTC.

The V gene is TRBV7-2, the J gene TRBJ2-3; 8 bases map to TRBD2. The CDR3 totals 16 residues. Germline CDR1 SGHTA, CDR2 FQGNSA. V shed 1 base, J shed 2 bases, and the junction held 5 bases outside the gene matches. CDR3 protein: CASSLGLAGNTDTQYF. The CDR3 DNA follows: TGTGCCAGCAGCTTAGGGTTAGCGGGGAACACAGATACGCAGTATTTT.

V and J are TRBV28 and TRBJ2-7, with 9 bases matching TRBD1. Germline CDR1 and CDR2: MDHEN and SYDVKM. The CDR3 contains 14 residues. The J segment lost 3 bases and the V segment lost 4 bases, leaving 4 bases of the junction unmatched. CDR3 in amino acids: CASSSRQGVYEQYF. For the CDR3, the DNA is TGTGCCAGCAGTTCGCGACAGGGGGTCTACGAGCAGTACTTC. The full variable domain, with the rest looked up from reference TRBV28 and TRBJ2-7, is DVKVTQSSRYLVKRTGEKVFLECVQDMDHENMFWYRQDPGLGLRLIYFSYDVKMKEKGDIPEGYSVSREKKERFSLILESASTNQTSMYLCASSSRQGVYEQYFGPGTRLTVT.

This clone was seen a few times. The CDR3 reads CASTSDWAGAGANVLTF. CDR3 DNA sequence: TGCGCCAGCACATCGGACTGGGCCGGAGCTGGGGCCAACGTCCTGACTTTC. V is TRBV5-1 and J is TRBJ2-6, with a weak D call TRBD2 (5 bases). CDR1 and CDR2 (germline): SGHRS, YFSETQ. The CDR3 length is 17 residues. V lost 6 bases and J lost 2, with 18 bases in between.

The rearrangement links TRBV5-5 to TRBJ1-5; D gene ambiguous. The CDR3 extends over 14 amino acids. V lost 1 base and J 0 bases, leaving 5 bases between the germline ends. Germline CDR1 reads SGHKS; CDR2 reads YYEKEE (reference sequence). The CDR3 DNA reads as TGTGCCAGCAGCTTGACAGATAGCAATCAGCCCCAGCATTTT. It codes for CASSLTDSNQPQHF. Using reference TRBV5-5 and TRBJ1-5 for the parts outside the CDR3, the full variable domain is DAGVTQSPTHLIKTRGQQVTLRCSPISGHKSVSWYQQVLGQGPQFIFQYYEKEERGRGNFPDRFSARQFPNYSSELNVNALLLGDSALYLCASSLTDSNQPQHFGDGTRLSIL.